The T cell receptor (beta chain) under discussion was sequenced for a study of OX40 agonist ivuxolimab in advanced cancers. Study-level information: Patient treatment consisted of intravenous ivuxolimab administration every 2 weeks at 0.01 to 10 mg/kg.

Per germline, CDR1 MDHEN and CDR2 SYDVKM. V lost 7 bases, J lost 2 bases, and 16 bases lay in between. CDR3 length equals 15 residues. The method was immunoSEQ multiplex PCR; TCRdb's version includes in-frame clones alone and lacks a portion of them. Of 80,000 or so clones in the sample, approximately 85% were seen once. General study points: At 0.1 to 3.0 mg/kg, CD4+ and CD8+ blood T cells expanded clonally by week 6. The study found among the lowest clonal expansion in partial responders at 0.1-3.0 mg/kg.

On this clone: Antigen: not known.

The sample here was CD4+ or CD8+ T cells sorted from blood, taken in a trial of the OX40 agonist ivuxolimab. The sequence was obtained from an adult with an advanced solid tumor such as melanoma, head and neck, liver or kidney cancer. V is TRBV28 and J is TRBJ2-3; D tentatively reads TRBD1 or TRBD2 (6 bases each). Written as DNA, the CDR3 is TGTGCCAGCATTCCGGGGGCGGTAGTCACAGATACGCAGTATTTT. It codes for CASIPGAVVTDTQYF.